One sample yielded the 8 T cell receptor beta chains listed below, sequenced in a study of blood T cell repertoires in COVID-19. Profiled with immunoSEQ multiplex PCR; TCRdb holds only in-frame clones, not every one. The table has fewer than 350,000 clones, 70% to 90% seen once; the top ten hold approximately 5.7%. The material sequenced was PBMCs or T cells enriched from blood (not recorded which). Receptors originate from a woman between 40 and 55 years old who had recovered from COVID-19.

This chain uses TRBV28 with TRBJ1-6, with D maybe TRBD1 (6 bases). Germline values: CDR1 MDHEN, CDR2 SYDVKM. V was shortened by 7 bases and J by 1 base, with 11 bases between the two germline ends. This CDR3 is 15 amino acids long. The CDR3 DNA reads TGTGCCAGCACGGGCGGACAGTCCTATAATTCACCCCTCCACTTT. Amino acids: CASTGGQSYNSPLHF.

This sequence joins TRBV30 and TRBJ2-3; D perhaps matches TRBD1 (6 bases). CDR1 and CDR2 from the germline V gene are GTSNPN and SVGIG (reference sequence). V was trimmed by 0 bases and J by 2 bases, leaving 9 bases between them. CDR3 length: 14 amino acids. The CDR3 reads CAWSVPGATDTQYF. The CDR3 DNA sequence: TGTGCCTGGAGTGTCCCAGGGGCCACAGATACGCAGTATTTT.

The J gene is TRBJ1-6, the V gene TRBV18; 7 nucleotides match TRBD1. CDR1 KGHSH and CDR2 LQKENI come from the germline V gene. The CDR3 sequence is 14 residues long. V lost 3 bases to trimming and J lost 7 bases; unmatched junction nucleotides: 3. CDR3 DNA: TGTGCCAGCTCACCGGACAGGAAGAATTCACCCCTCCACTTT. Translation gives CASSPDRKNSPLHF.

This clone is a singleton in its sample. This chain uses TRBV5-5 with TRBJ1-1, with D possibly being TRBD1 (6 bases). The germline gives CDR1 SGHKS, CDR2 YYEKEE (reference sequence). Trimming took 1 base from V and 5 from J, leaving 15 bases between them. The CDR3 has 15 amino acids. CDR3 protein: CASSLIAGEGTEAFF. As DNA, the CDR3 is TGTGCCAGCAGCTTGATCGCAGGGGAGGGGACTGAAGCTTTCTTT.

The chain joins TRBV5-7 to TRBJ2-7; tentatively, D is TRBD1 (6 bases). TRBV5-7 is recorded as an ORF, its role being uncertain. The CDR3 consists of 16 residues. The germline V and J ends were trimmed by 2 bases and 3 bases, with 18 bases remaining between them. The CDR3 DNA sequence: TGTGCCAGCAGCTTTCTGTGTCGTCGGACAGTCTACGAGCAGTACTTC. It encodes CASSFLCRRTVYEQYF.

This clone was seen only once. The V call is TRBV6-5, the J call TRBJ1-2; D is uncertain. This CDR3 has 14 residues. Germline CDR1 reads MNHEY; CDR2 reads SVGAGI. V lost 5 bases, J lost 3 bases, and 13 bases lay in between. The DNA for the CDR3 is TGTGCCAGCAGTCCGACGGGATTCTACTATGGCTACACCTTC. Translating gives CASSPTGFYYGYTF.

The CDR3 loop reads CASSPGTANNYGYTF. The CDR3 coding sequence is TGTGCCAGCAGCCCTGGGACAGCAAATAACTATGGCTACACCTTC. V is TRBV7-3 and J is TRBJ1-2; 7 positions match TRBD1. This CDR3 contains 15 residues. With V trimmed by 5 bases and J by 1 base, 7 bases remained unmatched. Per the germline V gene, CDR1 is SGHTA and CDR2 is FQGTGA.

The CDR3 spells CASSLVQGEGTQYF. CDR3 bases: TGTGCCAGCAGCTTGGTTCAGGGGGAAGGGACCCAGTACTTC. This chain connects TRBV5-4 to TRBJ2-5; 7 bases map to TRBD1. Per the germline V gene, CDR1 is SGHNT and CDR2 is YYREEE (reference sequence). This CDR3 has 14 residues. V gave up 0 bases and J gave up 7 bases; unmatched junction bases: 6.